This T cell receptor (beta chain) originates from a study of T cell responses to AZD1222 COVID-19 vaccine. Broader study findings: Repertoire samples came only from after the peak T cell response.

Here immunoSEQ multiplex PCR was the method, and the copy in TCRdb shows in-frame clones only, minus some. Here the sample spans roughly 120,000 clones, around 89% being singletons. Regarding this clone: Its antigen remains unknown.

The source of this sequence is an adult in good health. Sequencing was performed on peripheral blood, taken on day 0 of AZD1222 vaccination.

The CDR3 loop is CASSSRGSRYGYTF. CDR3 nucleotide sequence: TGTGCCAGCAGCTCTAGGGGGAGTCGTTATGGCTACACCTTC. The chain joins TRBV11-2 to TRBJ1-2; a weak D match, TRBD1 (6 bases). Germline V gives CDR1 SGHAT, CDR2 FQNNGV. The CDR3 loop spans 14 amino acids. V lost 4 bases, J lost 5 bases, and 14 bases lay in between.